These 27 T cell receptor beta chains came from one sample sequenced in a study of blood T cell repertoires in COVID-19. The table came from immunoSEQ multiplex PCR; TCRdb's copy has only in-frame clones and leaves some out. The table lists about 130,000 clones, 70% to 90% of them singletons. Sequences were obtained from peripheral blood. Source of these receptors: a man aged 50 to 59 with acute or convalescent COVID-19.

V gene TRBV27 combines with J gene TRBJ1-2, with D possibly TRBD1 on 5 matching bases. Trimming shortened V by 7 bases and J by 0 bases, and 15 bases separated the two germline ends. CDR1 and CDR2 from the germline V gene are MNHEY and SMNVEV (reference sequence). The CDR3 runs 15 residues. CDR3 coding DNA: TGTGCCAGCACCACCGTAGGAGGGGCTAACTATGGCTACACCTTC. Translated, it gives CASTTVGGANYGYTF.

The table lists this clone with a count of one. The chain couples TRBV5-1 to TRBJ1-2, with D possibly being TRBD1 (6 bases). The V gene's germline CDR1 is SGHRS and CDR2 YFSETQ. CDR3 length: 13 residues. V lost 5 bases and J lost 8, with 16 bases in between. The DNA of the CDR3 is TGCGCCAGCAGAACGGACAGCGGTCGGGGCTACACCTTC. Translation gives CASRTDSGRGYTF.

The V and J genes are TRBV6-6 and TRBJ2-1; TRBD2 is a possible D gene (5 bases). V was cut by 5 bases and J by 1 base, with 15 bases left in between. Germline V CDR1 and CDR2: MNHNY, SVGAGI (reference sequence). The CDR3 has 16 amino acids. CDR3 in DNA: TGTGCCAGCAGTAAGGACCGGGGTCGGTCCTACAATGAGCAGTTCTTC. Protein: CASSKDRGRSYNEQFF.

The chain is built from TRBV7-2 and TRBJ2-5; 10 positions agree with TRBD2. CDR1 is SGHTA, CDR2 FQGNSA, per germline. The CDR3 has 15 amino acids. V lost 1 base to trimming and J lost 5 bases; unmatched junction nucleotides: 4. In DNA, the CDR3 is TGTGCCAGCAGCTTAGTAGCGGGAGGTTGGGAGACCCAGTACTTC. Its protein product is CASSLVAGGWETQYF. Looking up the rest from reference TRBV7-2 and TRBJ2-5 gives the full variable domain: GAGVSQSPSNKVTEKGKDVELRCDPISGHTALYWYRQSLGQGLEFLIYFQGNSAPDKSGLPSDRFSAERTGGSVSTLTIQRTQQEDSAVYLCASSLVAGGWETQYFGPGTRLLVL.

The V gene is TRBV10-3, the J gene TRBJ1-5; 9 bases are shared with TRBD1. The germline V gene has CDR1 ENHRY and CDR2 SYGVKD. The CDR3 consists of 13 residues. The V segment lost 4 bases and the J segment 6 bases; nucleotides outside the gene matches: 1. CDR3 DNA sequence: TGTGCCATCAGTGGACAGGGGGGTCAGCCCCAGCATTTT. This sequence encodes CAISGQGGQPQHF.

The chain employs TRBV5-1 and TRBJ2-1; tentative D call: TRBD2 (5 bases). The V end was cut by 4 bases, the J end by 4 bases, with 18 bases between. The CDR3 runs to 16 residues. Germline V gene sequence: CDR1 SGHRS, CDR2 YFSETQ. CDR3 in DNA: TGCGCCAGCAGCGTCGGGGAACACCCGTTGTACAATGAGCAGTTCTTC. It yields the protein CASSVGEHPLYNEQFF.

This chain uses TRBV5-1 with TRBJ1-6; D is perhaps TRBD1 (6 bases). Germline assignment: CDR1 SGHRS and CDR2 YFSETQ. The CDR3 is 15 amino acids. V was trimmed by 4 bases and J by 3 bases, leaving 11 bases between them. Here the CDR3 reads CASSRTQGYNSPLHF. The DNA of the CDR3 is TGCGCCAGCAGCAGAACACAGGGCTATAATTCACCCCTCCACTTT.

The J gene is TRBJ1-3, the V gene TRBV10-3; possibly TRBD1 for D (5 bases). The germline V gene encodes CDR1 ENHRY and CDR2 SYGVKD. This CDR3 has 16 amino acids. V lost 7 bases and J 4 bases, leaving 20 bases between the germline ends. The CDR3, as DNA: TGTGCCATCACCCCCCGGCAGGGCACTCCCGGAAACACCATATATTTT. This codes for CAITPRQGTPGNTIYF.

This clone was recorded once. The J gene is TRBJ2-1, the V gene TRBV3-1 (or the pseudogene TRBV3-2); tentatively, D is TRBD2 (6 bases). The CDR3 is 13 amino acids. V gave up 4 bases and J gave up 7 bases, with 11 bases separating them. Germline V gives CDR1 LGHDT, CDR2 YNNKEL (reference sequence). The CDR3 protein is CASSLPSANEQFF. The CDR3 DNA is TGTGCCAGCAGCCTTCCTAGCGCGAATGAGCAGTTCTTC.

The gene calls are TRBV4-1 and TRBJ1-6, with D uncertain. The V end lost 0 bases, the J end lost 11 bases, and 11 bases lay between the germline ends. Germline V gene data show CDR1 as MGHRA and CDR2 as YSYEKL. CDR3 size: 14 residues. In DNA, the CDR3 is TGCGCCAGCAGCCAAGATGTCCTAAAGCCACCCCTCCACTTT. Translated: CASSQDVLKPPLHF.

The rearrangement uses TRBV7-2 and TRBJ2-1, with a possible D match to TRBD1 (8 bases). The V gene lost 4 bases and the J gene lost 5 bases, with 15 bases spanning the gap. Germline assignment: CDR1 SGHTA and CDR2 FQGNSA. The CDR3 is made up of 15 amino acids. In DNA form, the CDR3 reads TGTGCCAGCAGCTCGACAGGGGAGGGACACAATGAGCAGTTCTTC. Amino acids: CASSSTGEGHNEQFF.

The CDR3 DNA reads TGTGCCTGGAGTAGGTGGGGCAACACTGAAGCTTTCTTT. Its protein product is CAWSRWGNTEAFF. The rearrangement joins TRBV30 to TRBJ1-1, with D possibly matching TRBD1 (5 bases). Trimming left V 2 bases short and J 2 bases short, with 9 bases between. The CDR3 sequence is 13 residues long. The germline CDR1 and CDR2 sequences are GTSNPN and SVGIG (reference sequence). Supplemented by reference TRBV30 and TRBJ1-1, the full variable domain reads SQTIHQWPATLVQPVGSPLSLECTVEGTSNPNLYWYRQAAGRGLQLLFYSVGIGQISSEVPQNLSASRPQDRQFILSSKKLLLSDSGFYLCAWSRWGNTEAFFGQGTRLTVV.

This clone was seen only once. This chain links TRBV2 with TRBJ2-7; the match to TRBD1 covers 7 bases. This CDR3 contains 15 residues. V was clipped by 7 bases and J by 1 base; unmatched bases: 10. Germline loops: CDR1 SNHLY, CDR2 FYNNEI. The CDR3 sequence: CASTPGQYRSYEQYF. CDR3 sequence (DNA): TGTGCCAGCACCCCGGGACAGTATCGGTCCTACGAGCAGTACTTC.

The chain carries TRBV5-1 and TRBJ1-5, with 9 nucleotides matching TRBD1. V shed 0 bases, J shed 3 bases, and the junction held 4 bases outside the gene matches. This CDR3 has 16 residues. Germline V lookup: CDR1 SGHRS, CDR2 YFSETQ. CDR3 nucleotide sequence: TGCGCCAGCAGCTTGGGGACAGGGGTATACAATCAGCCCCAGCATTTT. Translation gives CASSLGTGVYNQPQHF.

This rearrangement joins TRBV18 to TRBJ2-2, with D hard to call. The V and J ends lost 2 bases and 0 bases respectively, with 10 bases between them. Per germline, CDR1 KGHSH and CDR2 LQKENI. The CDR3 totals 16 residues. As DNA, the CDR3 is TGTGCCAGCTCACCAGAGGATTTCGCGAACACCGGGGAGCTGTTTTTT. This translates into CASSPEDFANTGELFF.

For the CDR3, the DNA is TGTGCCAGCAGCGTAGAAACACGCATGAACACTGAAGCTTTCTTT. Translation gives CASSVETRMNTEAFF. V gene TRBV9 combines with J gene TRBJ1-1; D is unresolved. CDR3 length equals 15 residues. Trimming removed 0 bases from V and 0 bases from J, with 9 bases in between. The V gene's germline CDR1 is SGDLS and CDR2 YYNGEE.

The chain carries TRBV12-3 or TRBV12-4 and TRBJ2-2; D ambiguous. This CDR3 is built from 13 residues. V was shortened by 5 bases and J by 4 bases, with 8 bases between the two germline ends. DNA of the CDR3: TGTGCCAGCAGTCGACGGGTCACCGGGGAGCTGTTTTTT. Translating gives CASSRRVTGELFF.

The chain combines TRBV3-1 (or the pseudogene TRBV3-2) with TRBJ2-2; D possibly corresponds to TRBD2 (5 bases). V lost 1 base, J lost 5 bases, and 8 bases lay in between. The CDR3 runs 14 residues. Germline V gene data show CDR1 as LGHDT and CDR2 as YNNKEL (reference sequence). Here the CDR3 reads CASSQVEGTGELFF. The CDR3 nucleotides are TGTGCCAGCAGCCAAGTTGAGGGAACCGGGGAGCTGTTTTTT.

This chain connects TRBV19 to TRBJ2-2, with TRBD1 identical over 8 bases. The CDR3 loop spans 18 amino acids. V shed 5 bases and J 6 bases; nucleotides not matched to a gene: 17. Germline V gene lookup returns CDR1 LNHDA and CDR2 SQIVND (reference sequence). CDR3: CASSFRRGQANIPGELFF. The CDR3 nucleotides are TGTGCCAGTAGTTTCCGACGGGGACAGGCGAACATCCCCGGGGAGCTGTTTTTT.

J is TRBJ1-1 and V is TRBV10-3; 7 positions agree with TRBD1. Germline-derived CDR1 and CDR2 are ENHRY and SYGVKD. V lost 4 bases to trimming and J lost 1 base; unmatched junction nucleotides: 3. This CDR3 has 14 amino acids. DNA for the CDR3: TGTGCCATCAGTGCGGGACAGACGAACACTGAAGCTTTCTTT. It translates to CAISAGQTNTEAFF.

V and J are TRBV7-6 and TRBJ2-2; 9 positions agree with TRBD2. The CDR3 extends over 14 amino acids. J lost 10 bases, V lost 5 bases, and 8 bases had no gene match. Germline CDR1 and CDR2: SGHVS and FNYEAQ. The CDR3 DNA sequence: TGTGCCAGCAGCCCCGGGACTAGCCTTGAGGAGCTGTTTTTT. It specifies CASSPGTSLEELFF.

CDR3 sequence (DNA): TGTGCCAGCTCCCAGTCGGGACTACGGTGGACCGGGGAGCTGTTTTTT. Translated: CASSQSGLRWTGELFF. V and J are TRBV18 and TRBJ2-2; 7 bases align to TRBD2. The CDR3 is 16 amino acids. The germline V gene has CDR1 KGHSH and CDR2 LQKENI. V trimming: 6 bases; J trimming: 5 bases; junction bases outside the gene matches: 12.

The chain couples TRBV7-8 to TRBJ2-7; 8 bases match TRBD1. J was trimmed by 5 bases and V by 5 bases; bases with no gene match: 8. The CDR3 extends over 14 amino acids. The germline V gene encodes CDR1 SGHVS and CDR2 FQNEAQ. The CDR3 is CASSRGQGLDEQYF. CDR3 in DNA: TGTGCCAGCAGCCGAGGACAGGGATTAGACGAGCAGTACTTC.

This rearrangement joins TRBV15 to TRBJ2-7, with 7 bases matching TRBD1. CDR3 length equals 15 residues. V lost 3 bases to trimming and J lost 2 bases; unmatched junction nucleotides: 7. CDR1 and CDR2 (germline): LNHNV, YYDKDF (reference sequence). The CDR3 sequence: CATSRSGTVAYEQYF. CDR3 DNA: TGTGCCACCAGCAGGTCCGGGACAGTTGCCTACGAGCAGTACTTC.

J is TRBJ1-5 and V is TRBV30; weak D call: TRBD1 (6 bases). Trimming shortened V by 0 bases and J by 7 bases, and 10 bases separated the two germline ends. Germline-derived CDR1 and CDR2 are GTSNPN and SVGIG (reference sequence). This CDR3 comprises 13 residues. For the CDR3, the DNA is TGTGCCTGGAGTGTAGGGGGACGGCAGCCCCAGCATTTT. Amino acids: CAWSVGGRQPQHF.

This clone was seen once. Other DNA sequences in the sample encode the same CDR3. The CDR3 sequence: CASSAPRDRGGGELFF. Written as DNA, the CDR3 is TGTGCCAGCAGCGCCCCCCGGGACAGGGGAGGCGGGGAGCTGTTTTTT. This chain uses TRBV5-4 with TRBJ2-2, with 10 nucleotides matching TRBD1. CDR1 is SGHNT and CDR2 is YYREEE in the germline V gene (reference sequence). The CDR3 has 16 residues. With V trimmed by 4 bases and J by 7 bases, 10 bases remained unmatched. Looking up the rest from reference TRBV5-4 and TRBJ2-2 gives the full variable domain: ETGVTQSPTHLIKTRGQQVTLRCSSQSGHNTVSWYQQALGQGPQFIFQYYREEENGRGNFPPRFSGLQFPNYSSELNVNALELDDSALYLCASSAPRDRGGGELFFGEGSRLTVL.

The chain carries TRBV5-1 and TRBJ2-1; 11 positions match TRBD1. From germline, CDR1 is SGHRS and CDR2 YFSETQ. Trimming at V came to 5 bases and at J to 4 bases, leaving 5 bases not matched to a gene. CDR3 size: 15 residues. The CDR3 nucleotides read TGCGCCAGCAGAAGCGGGACAGGGGGGTACAATGAGCAGTTCTTC. Its translation: CASRSGTGGYNEQFF.